The 15 T cell receptor beta chains below all came from one sample that was sequenced in a study of T cells in Graves' hyperthyroidism and ophthalmopathy. Amplified TCR beta CDR3 regions came from RNA transcripts. TCR CDR3 regions were first amplified by RT-PCR with HTBI primers. A single record per CDR3 protein comes from TCRdb applying MiXCR to the multiplex PCR reads. This sample has 700,000 or so distinct CDR3 sequences, with about 15% found just once. The sequenced material came from blood. The receptors shown here come from a woman in her forties or fifties with Graves' ophthalmopathy.

The rearrangement links TRBV4-3 to TRBJ2-1; TRBD2 aligns across 10 bases. Germline CDR1 reads LGHNA; CDR2 reads YSLEER. V lost 3 bases and J lost 6; bases outside the gene matches: 8. This CDR3 is 16 amino acids long. This chain's CDR3 is CASSQASGRWGNEQFF. Here the CDR3 DNA reads TGCGCCAGCAGCCAGGCTAGCGGGAGATGGGGCAATGAGCAGTTCTTC.

This clonotype is a singleton in its sample. A much more abundant neighbour one base away suggests this may be a read error. The genes are TRBV20-1 and TRBJ2-7; D unresolved. The J call may be in error: the DNA end matches TRBJ2-1 better. The CDR3 loop spans 14 amino acids. Germline V CDR1 and CDR2: DFQATT, SNEGSKA (reference sequence). DNA for the CDR3: TGCAGTGCTCTACCGGCTAGGAATATCTACGAGCAGTTCTTC. It specifies CSALPARNIYEQFF.

The rearrangement uses TRBV6-2 or TRBV6-3 and TRBJ2-6, with a weak D call TRBD1 (6 bases). The CDR3 runs 18 residues. Germline V gene sequence: CDR1 MNHEY, CDR2 SVGEGT. V lost 5 bases and J 4 bases, leaving 21 bases between the germline ends. This CDR3 is CASSTTHTGLIGANVLTF. CDR3 in DNA: TGTGCCAGCAGTACTACCCACACAGGGCTGATCGGGGCCAACGTCCTGACTTTC.

The chain employs TRBV7-3 and TRBJ2-2, with D hard to call. Germline CDR1 is SGHTA and CDR2 is FQGTGA. The CDR3 runs to 14 residues. V was pared by 0 bases and J by 3 bases, with 5 bases between. The CDR3 DNA follows: TGTGCCAGCAGCTTAACGACGGACACCGGGGAGCTGTTTTTT. Translation gives CASSLTTDTGELFF.

This clonotype was seen repeatedly, ten times or more. This chain links TRBV7-2 with TRBJ1-1; 7 bases are shared with TRBD1. Looked up from germline, CDR1 is SGHTA and CDR2 is FQGNSA. CDR3 length: 16 amino acids. The V segment lost 6 bases and the J segment 0 bases; nucleotides outside the gene matches: 10. The DNA of the CDR3 is TGTGCCAGCAGGCCCCGCAGGGGGGCCATGAACACTGAAGCTTTCTTT. Translation: CASRPRRGAMNTEAFF.

This clonotype came up many times. Here the CDR3 reads CAWSVLPAPNEKLFF. CDR3 sequence (DNA): TGTGCCTGGAGTGTACTCCCGGCCCCTAATGAAAAACTGTTTTTT. The V and J genes are TRBV30 and TRBJ1-4; no firm D call. The germline CDR1 and CDR2 sequences are GTSNPN and SVGIG (reference sequence). Trimming removed 0 bases from V and 3 bases from J, with 11 bases in between. The CDR3 is 15 amino acids.

In the case of this clonotype: This may stem from a read error, because a much larger clone lies one nucleotide away. This chain connects TRBV18 to TRBJ2-1, with 9 bases lining up with TRBD2. Per the germline V gene, CDR1 is KGHSH and CDR2 is LQKENI. The length of the CDR3 is 14 residues. This CDR3 reads CVSSAGTSPNEQFF. CDR3 nucleotides: TGTGTCAGCTCAGCCGGGACTAGCCCCAATGAGCAGTTCTTC.

This clonotype has a count of ten or more. This chain uses TRBV6-1 with TRBJ2-1; D possibly corresponds to TRBD1 (5 bases). Germline V CDR1 and CDR2: MNHNS, SASEGT. Trimming cost V 5 bases and J 5 bases, with 10 bases left between them. The CDR3 covers 13 residues. CDR3 nucleotides: TGTGCCAGCAGTATTCAGGGTCACAATGAGCAGTTCTTC. As protein: CASSIQGHNEQFF.

As regards this clonotype: Just one base apart from a much larger clone, this may be a read error. The rearrangement joins TRBV7-9 to TRBJ1-5; TRBD1 might be the D (5 bases). Trimming took 4 bases from V and 1 from J, leaving 23 bases between them. This CDR3 is built from 19 residues. CDR1 is SEHNR, CDR2 FQNEAQ, per germline (reference sequence). The CDR3, as DNA: TGTGCCAGCAGCTCTTACCGGGACTCAACTACCAAAAGCAATCAGCCCCAGCATTTT. Its protein product is CASSSYRDSTTKSNQPQHF.

J is TRBJ2-2 and V is TRBV19, with 7 bases identical to TRBD2. CDR1 and CDR2 from the germline V gene are LNHDA and SQIVND (reference sequence). CDR3 size: 15 residues. J lost 3 bases, V lost 4 bases, and 5 bases had no gene match. The CDR3 bases are TGTGCCAGTAGTAGCGGGAGTTTCTACACCGGGGAGCTGTTTTTT. It translates to CASSSGSFYTGELFF.

This clonotype was detected ten times or more. The rearrangement joins TRBV6-1 to TRBJ2-7, with D perhaps assigned TRBD1 or TRBD2 (5 bases each). Trimming shortened V by 3 bases and J by 5 bases, and 11 bases separated the two germline ends. The CDR3 loop spans 13 amino acids. Germline loops: CDR1 MNHNS, CDR2 SASEGT. CDR3: CASSDPGRNEQYF. Here the CDR3 DNA reads TGTGCCAGCAGTGACCCGGGGCGCAACGAGCAGTACTTC.

Points on this clonotype: At one boundary the junction diverges from the germline segment, which might be a read error. V is TRBV27 and J is TRBJ2-5; D possibly corresponds to TRBD2 (6 bases). From germline, CDR1 is MNHEY and CDR2 SMNVEV (reference sequence). This CDR3 contains 12 residues. The CDR3 DNA is TGTGCCAGTGGACTACCTCAAGAGGCCCAGTACTTC. Protein: CASGLPQEAQYF.

The rearrangement uses TRBV18 and TRBJ1-3, with a possible D match to TRBD1 (6 bases). Trimming left V 3 bases short and J 0 bases short, with 15 bases between. Germline V gene lookup returns CDR1 KGHSH and CDR2 LQKENI. The CDR3 runs to 17 residues. CDR3 residues: CASSPLIGGASGNTIYF. The CDR3 region has the DNA TGTGCCAGCTCACCTTTGATAGGGGGGGCCTCTGGAAACACCATATATTTT.

This clonotype was detected many times. The gene calls are TRBV9 and TRBJ1-1, with D perhaps matching TRBD1 (6 bases). The CDR3 spans 13 residues. Germline V gene data show CDR1 as SGDLS and CDR2 as YYNGEE. The V gene lost 6 bases and the J gene lost 1 base, with 10 bases spanning the gap. The DNA for the CDR3 is TGTGCCAGCACCGCGACAGGGAACACTGAAGCTTTCTTT. Amino acids: CASTATGNTEAFF.

This chain uses TRBV29-1 with TRBJ2-3; the match to TRBD1 covers 8 bases. The germline V gene has CDR1 SQVTM and CDR2 ANQGSEA. J gave up 0 bases and V 6 bases, and 5 bases lay outside the gene matches. The CDR3 loop spans 14 amino acids. CDR3 residues: CSVLGQGSTDTQYF. In DNA, the CDR3 is TGCAGCGTCCTTGGACAGGGAAGCACAGATACGCAGTATTTT.